The 20 T cell receptor beta chains below were found in one sample sequenced in a study of cytomegalovirus exposure and HLA in healthy donors. The PCR had 60 Vbeta and 13 Jbeta primers. Data came from immunoSEQ multiplex PCR; TCRdb stores just in-frame clones and leaves some out. The sample lists 120,000 or so clones, 66% seen once, with roughly 1.4% in the top ten. What was sequenced was PBMCs. These receptors were collected from a man younger than 30 in good health and CMV-seronegative.

The chain combines TRBV6-1 with TRBJ2-5; D is perhaps TRBD1 (5 bases). The V gene's germline CDR1 is MNHNS and CDR2 SASEGT. Trimming shortened V by 6 bases and J by 4 bases, and 18 bases separated the two germline ends. The CDR3 has 15 residues. The CDR3: CASRTRGSPRETQYF. The CDR3 region has the DNA TGTGCCAGCAGGACAAGGGGTTCCCCCCGAGAGACCCAGTACTTC.

The CDR3 sequence is CASSPGYATNEKLFF. The CDR3 DNA follows: TGTGCCAGTAGTCCAGGATACGCAACTAATGAAAAACTGTTTTTT. The rearrangement joins TRBV19 to TRBJ1-4; the D is unclear. The CDR3 runs 15 residues. Germline CDR1 reads LNHDA; CDR2 reads SQIVND (reference sequence). Between the trimmed V and J ends, which lost 5 bases and 0 bases, there was a span of 10 bases.

The gene calls are TRBV7-2 and TRBJ1-2; D is undetermined. The CDR3 has 14 residues. Germline CDR1 and CDR2: SGHTA and FQGNSA. V was shortened by 5 bases and J by 8 bases, with 18 bases between the two germline ends. The CDR3: CASSPPSRLEGYTF. The CDR3 nucleotides read TGTGCCAGCAGCCCCCCGTCAAGGCTGGAGGGCTACACCTTC.

The V and J genes are TRBV18 and TRBJ1-4; 8 bases are a match to TRBD1. From germline, CDR1 is KGHSH and CDR2 LQKENI. CDR3 size: 13 residues. With 5 bases clipped from V and 7 bases from J, the junction kept 3 bases outside the gene matches. The CDR3 bases are TGTGCCAGCTCATCCGACAGGGGTGAAAAACTGTTTTTT. It yields the protein CASSSDRGEKLFF.

J is TRBJ1-1 and V is TRBV7-2; 7 nucleotides agree with TRBD1. In germline, CDR1 is SGHTA, CDR2 FQGNSA. The CDR3 contains 17 residues. The V segment lost 3 bases and the J segment 5 bases; nucleotides outside the gene matches: 15. The CDR3 loop is CASSFLQGGVGSTEAFF. DNA for the CDR3: TGTGCCAGCAGCTTTTTGCAGGGGGGTGTGGGTTCGACTGAAGCTTTCTTT.

CDR3 protein: CASSESQGRTGELFF. CDR3 nucleotide sequence: TGCGCCAGCAGTGAATCACAGGGTCGCACCGGGGAGCTGTTTTTT. The chain joins TRBV10-1 to TRBJ2-2, with D possibly TRBD1 on 6 matching bases. V was clipped by 3 bases and J by 4 bases, with 12 bases between them. The germline V gene encodes CDR1 WNHNN and CDR2 SYGVQD (reference sequence). This CDR3 region has 15 residues.

The chain couples TRBV5-1 to TRBJ2-2; possibly TRBD2 for D (6 bases). Germline CDR1 SGHRS, CDR2 YFSETQ. The CDR3 runs 15 residues. V lost 4 bases to trimming and J lost 3 bases, with 13 bases between them. The CDR3 DNA is TGCGCCAGCAGCATAGGACTAATCGACACCGGGGAGCTGTTTTTT. It encodes CASSIGLIDTGELFF.

This clone came up a few times. The chain joins TRBV30 to TRBJ1-1, with a weak D call TRBD1 (6 bases). Trimming pared 3 bases from V and 4 bases from J, leaving 12 bases between. The CDR3 contains 13 residues. Per germline, CDR1 GTSNPN and CDR2 SVGIG (reference sequence). The CDR3 region is CAWRRGGFTEAFF. The CDR3 DNA follows: TGTGCCTGGAGGAGAGGGGGTTTCACTGAAGCTTTCTTT. The full variable domain, in which reference TRBV30 and TRBJ1-1 provide the parts outside the CDR3, is SQTIHQWPATLVQPVGSPLSLECTVEGTSNPNLYWYRQAAGRGLQLLFYSVGIGQISSEVPQNLSASRPQDRQFILSSKKLLLSDSGFYLCAWRRGGFTEAFFGQGTRLTVV.

This clone has more than one count but fewer than ten. V and J are TRBV6-5 and TRBJ1-2, with 7 bases aligning to TRBD1. The V and J ends lost 2 bases and 1 base, in that order; junction bases with no gene match: 7. Germline-derived CDR1 and CDR2 are MNHEY and SVGAGI. There are 16 residues in the CDR3. The CDR3 bases are TGTGCCAGCAGTTACCTAACCAGGGGGAGTAACTATGGCTACACCTTC. Translating gives CASSYLTRGSNYGYTF.

This clone has more than one count but fewer than ten. The chain combines TRBV4-3 with TRBJ2-1; 8 positions agree with TRBD2. Germline CDR1 reads LGHNA; CDR2 reads YSLEER. The length of the CDR3 is 16 residues. V shed 2 bases and J 8 bases; nucleotides not matched to a gene: 11. The CDR3 sequence is CASSQPRAGGPHEQFF. Here the CDR3 DNA reads TGCGCCAGCAGCCAACCCCGGGCGGGAGGTCCCCATGAGCAGTTCTTC.

The chain couples TRBV28 to TRBJ1-1; D gene ambiguous. Germline loops: CDR1 MDHEN, CDR2 SYDVKM. Between the trimmed V and J ends, which lost 3 bases and 11 bases, there was a span of 10 bases. The CDR3 sequence is 11 residues long. As DNA, the CDR3 is TGTGCCAGCAGTTTCAGGTGGGAGGCTTTCTTT. Translating it yields CASSFRWEAFF.

This chain links TRBV5-6 with TRBJ2-7, with a weak D call TRBD2 (6 bases). CDR3 length equals 14 residues. The V end lost 4 bases, the J end lost 5 bases, and 16 bases lay between the germline ends. Germline CDR1 SGHDT, CDR2 YYEEEE. CDR3 loop: CASSPQGRDHEQYF. Written as DNA, the CDR3 is TGTGCCAGCAGCCCGCAAGGGCGGGACCACGAGCAGTACTTC.

The sample holds a few counts of this clone. This chain links TRBV5-6 with TRBJ2-1, with 11 bases aligning to TRBD2. Per germline, CDR1 SGHDT and CDR2 YYEEEE. The J segment lost 7 bases and the V segment lost 4 bases, leaving 13 bases of the junction unmatched. This CDR3 is built from 17 residues. CDR3 amino acids: CASSQETSGMGENEQFF. CDR3 nucleotides: TGTGCCAGCAGCCAAGAGACTAGCGGGATGGGGGAGAATGAGCAGTTCTTC.

This chain uses TRBV11-1 with TRBJ2-5; 8 bases fit TRBD1. The CDR3 runs 16 residues. J lost 5 bases, V lost 4 bases, and 12 bases had no gene match. Germline V CDR1 and CDR2: SGHAT, FQDESV (reference sequence). Written as DNA, the CDR3 is TGTGCCAGCAGCTGGGCCCGACAGGGGCTATTGGAGACCCAGTACTTC. It codes for CASSWARQGLLETQYF.

The rearrangement uses TRBV7-9 and TRBJ1-4, with D possibly TRBD1 on 5 matching bases. Germline CDR1 and CDR2: SEHNR and FQNEAQ (reference sequence). This CDR3 spans 15 amino acids. Trimming took off 4 bases at V and 0 bases at J, with 9 bases between the two ends. In nucleotides, the CDR3 is TGTGCCAGCAGCTCGGGGGGGACAACTAATGAAAAACTGTTTTTT. As protein: CASSSGGTTNEKLFF.

This sequence joins TRBV19 and TRBJ2-1; weak D call: TRBD1 (5 bases). Germline CDR1 reads LNHDA; CDR2 reads SQIVND (reference sequence). The CDR3 totals 12 residues. DNA for the CDR3: TGTGCAACAGGCGGCAGGGTGAATGAGCAGTTCTTC. This sequence encodes CATGGRVNEQFF.

This chain connects TRBV4-2 to TRBJ2-1; TRBD2 matches 8 bases. J lost 15 bases, V lost 2 bases, and 15 bases had no gene match. Germline V CDR1 and CDR2: LGHNA, YNFKEQ. There are 15 residues in the CDR3. CDR3: CASSQYETSEELPFF. The CDR3 DNA is TGTGCCAGCAGCCAATATGAGACTAGCGAGGAACTACCGTTCTTC.

The chain employs TRBV28 and TRBJ2-5, with 14 bases lining up with TRBD2. Trimming at V came to 6 bases and at J to 7 bases, leaving 10 bases not matched to a gene. Germline values: CDR1 MDHEN, CDR2 SYDVKM. This CDR3 region has 16 residues. The CDR3 protein is CASSLRGTSGRGTQYF. CDR3 nucleotides: TGTGCCAGCAGCTTACGGGGGACTAGCGGGAGAGGGACCCAGTACTTC.

The V and J genes are TRBV7-9 and TRBJ1-5; D not resolved. Trimming pared 3 bases from V and 5 bases from J, leaving 5 bases between. From germline, CDR1 is SEHNR and CDR2 FQNEAQ (reference sequence). This CDR3 spans 12 amino acids. Here the CDR3 reads CASSFGDQPQHF. The DNA of the CDR3 is TGTGCCAGCAGCTTCGGGGATCAGCCCCAGCATTTT.

The chain employs TRBV30 and TRBJ2-7, with D possibly matching TRBD1 (7 bases). The CDR3 spans 17 residues. Germline CDR1 reads GTSNPN; CDR2 reads SVGIG (reference sequence). The V end was cut by 4 bases, the J end by 1 base, with 23 bases between. The CDR3 nucleotides are TGTGCCTGGACGGTCAAGGGGGCGGCGGGAAGTTCCTACGAGCAGTACTTC. Its protein is CAWTVKGAAGSSYEQYF. Based on the CDR3 plus reference TRBV30 and TRBJ2-7, the full variable domain is SQTIHQWPATLVQPVGSPLSLECTVEGTSNPNLYWYRQAAGRGLQLLFYSVGIGQISSEVPQNLSASRPQDRQFILSSKKLLLSDSGFYLCAWTVKGAAGSSYEQYFGPGTRLTVT.